What follows are 10 T cell receptor beta chains derived from one specimen sequenced in a study of shared clonotypes between healthy human individuals. Only in-frame clones appear in the TCRdb table, and some are missing; sequencing was by immunoSEQ multiplex PCR. The data show approximately 1,500,000 clones, 95% to 97% seen once. Material: naive CD4+ T cells sorted from blood. Regarding subset: CD45RA+ positively selected. These receptor sequences come from a man aged 30-40 years in good health.

J is TRBJ2-7 and V is TRBV5-4, with TRBD2 matching over 10 bases. The CDR3 runs 15 residues. V trimming: 0 bases; J trimming: 4 bases; junction bases outside the gene matches: 4. Germline-derived CDR1 and CDR2 are SGHNT and YYREEE (reference sequence). CDR3 in DNA: TGTGCCAGCAGCTTGGGCAGCGGGAGGGATTACGAGCAGTACTTC. This sequence encodes CASSLGSGRDYEQYF.

The V and J genes are TRBV28 and TRBJ1-5, with TRBD1 as a possible D gene (6 bases). The CDR3 contains 14 residues. V gave up 4 bases and J gave up 6 bases, with 13 bases separating them. Germline V gene sequence: CDR1 MDHEN, CDR2 SYDVKM. The CDR3 DNA is TGTGCCAGCAGTTCACAGGGAAGGGGTCAGCCCCAGCATTTT. Protein sequence: CASSSQGRGQPQHF.

The V call is TRBV5-1, the J call TRBJ1-1; D unclear. The CDR3 runs 15 residues. Trimming cost V 6 bases and J 3 bases, with 18 bases left between them. Germline values: CDR1 SGHRS, CDR2 YFSETQ. This CDR3 reads CASNWEASLHTEAFF. The CDR3 DNA sequence: TGCGCCAGCAACTGGGAAGCTTCCCTACACACTGAAGCTTTCTTT.

The V gene is TRBV11-2, the J gene TRBJ1-5; no firm D call. Germline CDR1 SGHAT, CDR2 FQNNGV. The CDR3 length is 13 residues. The V and J ends lost 5 bases and 6 bases respectively, with 11 bases between them. The CDR3 is CASSRGLGQPQHF. CDR3 nucleotides: TGTGCCAGCAGCCGTGGCTTAGGTCAGCCCCAGCATTTT.

The V and J genes are TRBV7-3 and TRBJ1-1; possible D gene TRBD1, 5 bases. Per germline, CDR1 SGHTA and CDR2 FQGTGA. There are 13 residues in the CDR3. The V end lost 8 bases, the J end lost 3 bases, and 13 bases lay between the germline ends. For the CDR3, the DNA is TGTGCCAGCTCCCGTGACAGATACACTGAAGCTTTCTTT. Its translation is CASSRDRYTEAFF.

The rearrangement joins TRBV11-2 to TRBJ2-5, with a weak D call TRBD1 (6 bases). CDR1 SGHAT and CDR2 FQNNGV come from the germline V gene. Deletions cut 3 bases from V and 13 bases from J, with 21 bases between. The CDR3 extends over 14 amino acids. CDR3 bases: TGTGCCAGCAGCTTTATAGGACCTCAGGGGATTCGGTACTTC. Its translation: CASSFIGPQGIRYF.

The V and J genes are TRBV5-1 and TRBJ2-5; D is possibly TRBD2 (5 bases). The CDR3 totals 14 residues. The ends were cut back, 0 bases at V and 1 base at J, with 7 bases in the middle. CDR1 is SGHRS, CDR2 YFSETQ, per germline. This CDR3 reads CASSLDAGQETQYF. The CDR3 region has the DNA TGCGCCAGCAGCTTGGATGCGGGCCAAGAGACCCAGTACTTC.

CDR3 DNA: TGTGCCAGCATATTCCAGCTCCGTGGAGATACGCAGTATTTT. As protein: CASIFQLRGDTQYF. The V gene is TRBV6-1, the J gene TRBJ2-3; D ambiguous. CDR3 length: 14 residues. Germline-derived CDR1 and CDR2 are MNHNS and SASEGT. Trimming pared 7 bases from V and 5 bases from J, leaving 16 bases between.

The chain combines TRBV6-1 with TRBJ2-1, with 7 bases lining up with TRBD1. V shed 2 bases, J shed 6 bases, and the junction held 13 bases outside the gene matches. CDR1 and CDR2 from the germline V gene are MNHNS and SASEGT. This CDR3 contains 17 residues. The CDR3 DNA follows: TGTGCCAGCAGTGAATCATTAGACAGGGTCATTATCAATGAGCAGTTCTTC. This encodes CASSESLDRVIINEQFF.

The chain carries TRBV29-1 and TRBJ1-2, with D perhaps matching TRBD1 (6 bases). The CDR3 is 14 residues long. With 0 bases removed from V and 8 bases from J, the gap between germline ends came to 16 bases. Germline CDR1 is SQVTM and CDR2 is ANQGSEA. CDR3 sequence (DNA): TGCAGCGTTGAAGAGCGGCAGGGGTTCGCGGGCTACACCTTC. Its protein product is CSVEERQGFAGYTF.